This T cell receptor (beta chain) stems from a study of shared T cell receptors in the human thymus. Looked up from germline, CDR1 is MDHEN and CDR2 is SYDVKM. The CDR3 totals 18 residues. Germline trimming cut 3 bases from V and 2 bases from J; bases unmatched to any gene: 11. Libraries were prepared by immunoSEQ multiplex PCR; TCRdb keeps only in-frame clonotypes and omits some of them. The sample records around 730,000 clones, 70% to 90% being singletons. These same records also appear under a second study, on human thymus T cells.

The sample comprised thymocytes. This TCR derives from a girl less than two years old with a congenital heart defect. V gene TRBV28 combines with J gene TRBJ2-2; 8 bases map to TRBD1. CDR3 loop: CASSFAADRGINTGELFF. DNA of the CDR3: TGTGCCAGCAGTTTCGCGGCAGACAGGGGAATAAACACCGGGGAGCTGTTTTTT.